The clone carrying this TCR beta chain was counted a few times. The antigen is undetermined. The data were produced by immunoSEQ multiplex PCR, yet TCRdb's version contains in-frame clones alone and is incomplete. The table lists some 66,000 clones, about 74% of them singletons. The sample is drawn from a study of T cells in tumors after PD-1 blockade. Whole-study context: No patient had prior checkpoint blockade, systemic immunosuppression, or radiotherapy within 4 weeks. Notes on the study in general: Roughly two fifths of tumor TCR clonotypes were also found in blood.

Input was 616 ng to 6,004 ng of genomic DNA from tumor or blood. Germline loops: CDR1 SGHRS, CDR2 YFSETQ. The length of the CDR3 is 13 residues. Germline trimming cut 4 bases from V and 3 bases from J; bases unmatched to any gene: 3. The TCR was taken from a human donor with basal cell carcinoma. The chain links TRBV5-1 to TRBJ1-2; 7 positions match TRBD1. The sample consisted of PBMCs, taken after anti-PD-1 treatment. CDR3 nucleotide sequence: TGCGCCAGCAGCCCACAGGGGTACTATGGCTACACCTTC. Protein product: CASSPQGYYGYTF.